What follows is one T cell receptor beta chain and its context. The antigen is not known. With 3 bases removed from V and 7 bases from J, the gap between germline ends came to 16 bases. Germline V gives CDR1 SGDLS, CDR2 YYNGEE. The CDR3 is made up of 15 amino acids. The record originates from a study of breast tumors, draining lymph nodes, adjacent tissues. TCRdb re-called the multiplex PCR reads through MiXCR, storing one row per CDR3 protein. This sample has over 200,000 distinct CDR3 sequences, with approximately 31% found just once. General study findings and limits: Data only fit, rather than demonstrated, lymph node origin of most tumor T cells. Tumor repertoires ranked between lymph nodes and nontumor tissue in diversity, with V and J gene preferences.

Axillary draining lymph nodes of breast cancer patients supplied the node samples. The TCR comes from a female donor with breast cancer. Some clones in this sample may be carry-over from other donors' samples. V and J are TRBV9 and TRBJ1-4, with a possible D match to TRBD1 (5 bases). The source material was axillary lymph node tissue. The chain's CDR3 is CASSADGAQGEKLFF. The CDR3, as DNA: TGTGCCAGCAGCGCAGACGGGGCGCAGGGTGAAAAACTGTTTTTT.